Many counts were recorded for the clone carrying this TCR beta chain. The investigators amplified TCR beta CDR3 regions from RNA transcripts. During a first-round RT-PCR of the TCR CDR3, the HTBI primer set was used. TCRdb re-analysed the multiplex PCR reads in MiXCR, keeping a single row per CDR3 protein. The sample lists roughly 360,000 distinct CDR3 sequences, approximately 12% seen once, with roughly 20% in the top ten. Germline CDR1 DFQATT, CDR2 SNEGSKA (reference sequence). The germline V and J ends were trimmed by 3 bases and 2 bases, with 23 bases remaining between them. The CDR3 is made up of 17 amino acids. This sample stems from a study of T cells in Graves' hyperthyroidism and ophthalmopathy.

This sequence originates from a man aged 25 to 40 with Graves' hyperthyroidism that later progressed to Graves' ophthalmopathy. The sequenced material came from blood. The genes are TRBV20-1 and TRBJ2-7; D ambiguous. This chain's CDR3 is CSASDTGPQGGAYEQYF. The CDR3 DNA sequence: TGCAGTGCTAGCGATACCGGGCCCCAAGGTGGGGCCTACGAGCAGTACTTC.